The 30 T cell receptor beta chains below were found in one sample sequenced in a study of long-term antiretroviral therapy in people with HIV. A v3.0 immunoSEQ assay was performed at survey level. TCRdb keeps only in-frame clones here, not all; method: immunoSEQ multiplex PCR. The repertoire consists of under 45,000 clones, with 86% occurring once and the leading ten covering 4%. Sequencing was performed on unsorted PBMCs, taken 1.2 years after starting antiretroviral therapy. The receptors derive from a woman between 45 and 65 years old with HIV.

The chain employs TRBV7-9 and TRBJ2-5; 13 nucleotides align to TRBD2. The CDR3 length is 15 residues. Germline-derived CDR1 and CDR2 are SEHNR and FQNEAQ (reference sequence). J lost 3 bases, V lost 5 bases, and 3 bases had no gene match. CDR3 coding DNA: TGTGCCAGCAGCGAGGGACTAGCGGGGAAAGAGACCCAGTACTTC. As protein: CASSEGLAGKETQYF.

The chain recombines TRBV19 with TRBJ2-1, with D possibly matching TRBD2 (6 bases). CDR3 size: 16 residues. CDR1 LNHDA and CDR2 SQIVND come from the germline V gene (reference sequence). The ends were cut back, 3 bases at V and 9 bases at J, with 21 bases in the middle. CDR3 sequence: CASSMGQRAGDREQFF. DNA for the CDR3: TGTGCCAGTAGTATGGGTCAGCGGGCCGGGGACCGTGAGCAGTTCTTC. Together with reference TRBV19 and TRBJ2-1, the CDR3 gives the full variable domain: DGGITQSPKYLFRKEGQNVTLSCEQNLNHDAMYWYRQDPGQGLRLIYYSQIVNDFQKGDIAEGYSVSREKKESFPLTVTSAQKNPTAFYLCASSMGQRAGDREQFFGPGTRLTVL.

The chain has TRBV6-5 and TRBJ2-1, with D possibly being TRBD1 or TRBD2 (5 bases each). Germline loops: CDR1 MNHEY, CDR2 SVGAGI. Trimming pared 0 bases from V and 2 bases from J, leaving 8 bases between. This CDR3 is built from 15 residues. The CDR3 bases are TGTGCCAGCAGTTACTCCCCGGGACCCTACAATGAGCAGTTCTTC. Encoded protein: CASSYSPGPYNEQFF.

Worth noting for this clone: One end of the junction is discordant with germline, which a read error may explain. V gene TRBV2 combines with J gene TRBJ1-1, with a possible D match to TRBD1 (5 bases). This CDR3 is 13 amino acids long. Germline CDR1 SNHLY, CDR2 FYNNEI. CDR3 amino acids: CASSEEGRQEAFF. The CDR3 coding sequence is TGTGCCAGCAGCGAAGAGGGGAGGCAGGAAGCTTTCTTT.

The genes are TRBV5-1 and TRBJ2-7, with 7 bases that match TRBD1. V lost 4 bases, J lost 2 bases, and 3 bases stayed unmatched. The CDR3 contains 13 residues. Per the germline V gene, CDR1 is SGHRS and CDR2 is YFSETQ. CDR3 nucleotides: TGCGCCAGCAGCCGGGACAGAGCCTACGAGCAGTACTTC. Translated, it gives CASSRDRAYEQYF.

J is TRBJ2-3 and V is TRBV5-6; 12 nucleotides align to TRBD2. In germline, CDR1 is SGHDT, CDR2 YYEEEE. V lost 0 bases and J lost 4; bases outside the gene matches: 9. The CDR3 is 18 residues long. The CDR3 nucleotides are TGTGCCAGCAGCTTGGACGTCCTAGCGGGGGGGCCCCCAGATACGCAGTATTTT. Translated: CASSLDVLAGGPPDTQYF.

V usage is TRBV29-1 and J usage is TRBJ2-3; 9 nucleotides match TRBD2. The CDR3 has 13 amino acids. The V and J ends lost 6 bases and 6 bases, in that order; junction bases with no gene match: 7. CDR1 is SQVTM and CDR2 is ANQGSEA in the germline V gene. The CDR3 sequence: CSVTIAGGDTQYF. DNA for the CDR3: TGCAGCGTCACAATCGCGGGGGGGGATACGCAGTATTTT.

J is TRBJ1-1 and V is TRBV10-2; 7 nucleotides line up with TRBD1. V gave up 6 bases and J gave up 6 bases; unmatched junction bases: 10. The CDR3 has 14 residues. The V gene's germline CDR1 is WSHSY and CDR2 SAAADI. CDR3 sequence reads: CASSRQGGVPEAFF. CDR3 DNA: TGCGCCAGCAGCCGACAGGGCGGGGTGCCTGAAGCTTTCTTT.

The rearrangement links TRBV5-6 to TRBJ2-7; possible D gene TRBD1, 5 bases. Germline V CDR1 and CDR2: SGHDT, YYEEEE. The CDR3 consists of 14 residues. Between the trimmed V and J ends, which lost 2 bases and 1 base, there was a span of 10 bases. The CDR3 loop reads CASSFWGSSYEQYF. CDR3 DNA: TGTGCCAGCAGCTTTTGGGGCAGTTCCTACGAGCAGTACTTC.

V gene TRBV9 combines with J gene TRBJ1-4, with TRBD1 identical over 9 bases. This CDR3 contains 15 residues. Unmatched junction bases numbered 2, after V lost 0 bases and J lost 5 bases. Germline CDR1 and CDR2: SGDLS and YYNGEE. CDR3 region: CASSVGDRDNEKLFF. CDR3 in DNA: TGTGCCAGCAGCGTAGGGGACAGGGACAATGAAAAACTGTTTTTT.

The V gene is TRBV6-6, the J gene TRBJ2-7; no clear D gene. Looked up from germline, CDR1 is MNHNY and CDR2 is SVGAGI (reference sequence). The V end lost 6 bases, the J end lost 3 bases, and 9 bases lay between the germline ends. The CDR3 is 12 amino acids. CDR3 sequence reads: CASSQLNYEQYF. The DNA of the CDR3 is TGTGCCAGCAGCCAACTTAACTACGAGCAGTACTTC.

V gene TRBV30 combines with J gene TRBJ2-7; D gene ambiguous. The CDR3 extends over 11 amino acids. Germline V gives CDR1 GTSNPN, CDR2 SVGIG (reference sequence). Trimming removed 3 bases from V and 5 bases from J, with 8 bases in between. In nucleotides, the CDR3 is TGTGCCTGGAGGGTCGGACACGAGCAGTACTTC. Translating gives CAWRVGHEQYF. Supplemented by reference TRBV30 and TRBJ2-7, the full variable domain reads SQTIHQWPATLVQPVGSPLSLECTVEGTSNPNLYWYRQAAGRGLQLLFYSVGIGQISSEVPQNLSASRPQDRQFILSSKKLLLSDSGFYLCAWRVGHEQYFGPGTRLTVT.

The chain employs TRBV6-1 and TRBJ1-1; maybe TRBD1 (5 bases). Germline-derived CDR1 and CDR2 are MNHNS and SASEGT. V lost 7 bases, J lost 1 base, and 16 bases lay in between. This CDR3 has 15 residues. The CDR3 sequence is CASTRVGGTNTEAFF. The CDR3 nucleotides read TGTGCCAGCACTAGAGTGGGGGGGACGAACACTGAAGCTTTCTTT.

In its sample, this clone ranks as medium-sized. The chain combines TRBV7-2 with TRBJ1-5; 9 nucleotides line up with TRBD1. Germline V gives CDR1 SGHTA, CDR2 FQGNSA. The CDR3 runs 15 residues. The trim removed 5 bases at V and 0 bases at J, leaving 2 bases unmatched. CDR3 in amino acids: CASSADRGSNQPQHF. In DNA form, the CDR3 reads TGTGCCAGCAGCGCGGACAGGGGTAGCAATCAGCCCCAGCATTTT.

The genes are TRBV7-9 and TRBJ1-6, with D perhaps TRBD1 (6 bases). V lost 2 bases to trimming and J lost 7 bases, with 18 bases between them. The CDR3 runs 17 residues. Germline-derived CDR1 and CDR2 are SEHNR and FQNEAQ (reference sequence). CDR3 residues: CASSLSTTGQGNSPLHF. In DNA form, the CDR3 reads TGTGCCAGCAGCTTATCGACGACGGGACAAGGAAATTCACCCCTCCACTTT.

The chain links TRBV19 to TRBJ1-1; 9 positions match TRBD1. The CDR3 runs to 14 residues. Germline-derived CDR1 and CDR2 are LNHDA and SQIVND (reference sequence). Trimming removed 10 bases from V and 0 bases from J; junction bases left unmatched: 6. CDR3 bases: TGTGCCACCTGGGACAGGGTAGTGAACACTGAAGCTTTCTTT. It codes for CATWDRVVNTEAFF.

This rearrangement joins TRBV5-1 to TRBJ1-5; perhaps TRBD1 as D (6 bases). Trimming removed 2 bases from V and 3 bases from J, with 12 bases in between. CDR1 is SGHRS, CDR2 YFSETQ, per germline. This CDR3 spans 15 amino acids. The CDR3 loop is CASSFRGQANQPQHF. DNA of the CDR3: TGCGCCAGCAGCTTCAGGGGTCAGGCCAATCAGCCCCAGCATTTT.

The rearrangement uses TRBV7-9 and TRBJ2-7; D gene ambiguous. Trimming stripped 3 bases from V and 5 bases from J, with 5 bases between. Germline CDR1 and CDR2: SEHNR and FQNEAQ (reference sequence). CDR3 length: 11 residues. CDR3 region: CASSFAHEQYF. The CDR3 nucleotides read TGTGCCAGCAGCTTTGCCCACGAGCAGTACTTC.

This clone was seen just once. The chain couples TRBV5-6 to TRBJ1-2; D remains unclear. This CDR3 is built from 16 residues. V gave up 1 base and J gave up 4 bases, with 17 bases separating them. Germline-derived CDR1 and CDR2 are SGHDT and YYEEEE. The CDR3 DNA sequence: TGTGCCAGCAGCTTGCTACAGCTCTTCCAGGTCTATGGCTACACCTTC. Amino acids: CASSLLQLFQVYGYTF.

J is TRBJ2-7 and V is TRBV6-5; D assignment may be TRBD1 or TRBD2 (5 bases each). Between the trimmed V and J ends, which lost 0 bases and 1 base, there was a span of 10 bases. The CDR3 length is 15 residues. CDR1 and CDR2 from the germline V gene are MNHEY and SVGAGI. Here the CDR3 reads CASSYSIGTSYEQYF. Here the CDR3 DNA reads TGTGCCAGCAGTTACTCGATCGGGACGTCCTACGAGCAGTACTTC.

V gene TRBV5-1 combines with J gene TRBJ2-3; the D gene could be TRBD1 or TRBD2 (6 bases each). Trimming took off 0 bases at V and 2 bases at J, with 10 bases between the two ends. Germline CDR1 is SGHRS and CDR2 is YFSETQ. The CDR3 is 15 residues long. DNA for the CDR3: TGCGCCAGCAGCTTGGAGGGGGGAGCCACAGATACGCAGTATTTT. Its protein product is CASSLEGGATDTQYF.

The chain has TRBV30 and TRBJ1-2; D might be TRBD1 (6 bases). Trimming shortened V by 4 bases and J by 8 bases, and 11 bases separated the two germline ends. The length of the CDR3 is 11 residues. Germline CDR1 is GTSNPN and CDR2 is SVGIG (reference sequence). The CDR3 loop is CAWNLGGGYTF. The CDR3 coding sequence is TGTGCCTGGAACCTGGGGGGCGGCTACACCTTC. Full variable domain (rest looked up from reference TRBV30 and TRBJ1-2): SQTIHQWPATLVQPVGSPLSLECTVEGTSNPNLYWYRQAAGRGLQLLFYSVGIGQISSEVPQNLSASRPQDRQFILSSKKLLLSDSGFYLCAWNLGGGYTFGSGTRLTVV.

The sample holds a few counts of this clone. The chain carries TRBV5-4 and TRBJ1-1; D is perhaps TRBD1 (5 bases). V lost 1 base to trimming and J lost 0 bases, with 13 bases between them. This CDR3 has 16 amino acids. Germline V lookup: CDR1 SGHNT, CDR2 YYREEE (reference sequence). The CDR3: CASSLSGGFMNTEAFF. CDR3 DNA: TGTGCCAGCAGCTTGTCTGGGGGTTTCATGAACACTGAAGCTTTCTTT. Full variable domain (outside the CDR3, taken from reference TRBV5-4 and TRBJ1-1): ETGVTQSPTHLIKTRGQQVTLRCSSQSGHNTVSWYQQALGQGPQFIFQYYREEENGRGNFPPRFSGLQFPNYSSELNVNALELDDSALYLCASSLSGGFMNTEAFFGQGTRLTVV.

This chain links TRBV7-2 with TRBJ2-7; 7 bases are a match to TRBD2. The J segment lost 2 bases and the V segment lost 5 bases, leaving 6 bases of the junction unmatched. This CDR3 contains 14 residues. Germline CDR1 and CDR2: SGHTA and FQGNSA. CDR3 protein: CASSKRGMPYEQYF. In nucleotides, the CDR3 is TGTGCCAGCAGCAAGCGGGGCATGCCCTACGAGCAGTACTTC. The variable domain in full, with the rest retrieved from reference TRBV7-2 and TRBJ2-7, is GAGVSQSPSNKVTEKGKDVELRCDPISGHTALYWYRQSLGQGLEFLIYFQGNSAPDKSGLPSDRFSAERTGGSVSTLTIQRTQQEDSAVYLCASSKRGMPYEQYFGPGTRLTVT.

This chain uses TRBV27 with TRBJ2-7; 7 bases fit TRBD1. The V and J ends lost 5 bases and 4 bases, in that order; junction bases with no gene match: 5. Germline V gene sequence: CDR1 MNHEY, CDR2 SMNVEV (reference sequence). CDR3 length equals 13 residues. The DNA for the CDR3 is TGTGCCAGCAGTATATACAGGGGATACGAGCAGTACTTC. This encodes CASSIYRGYEQYF.

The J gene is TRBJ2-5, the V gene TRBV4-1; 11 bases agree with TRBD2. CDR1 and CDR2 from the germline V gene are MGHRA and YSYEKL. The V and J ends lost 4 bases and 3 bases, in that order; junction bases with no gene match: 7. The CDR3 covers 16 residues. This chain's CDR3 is CASSRLSGGAEETQYF. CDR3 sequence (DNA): TGCGCCAGCAGCCGTCTTAGCGGGGGGGCGGAAGAGACCCAGTACTTC.

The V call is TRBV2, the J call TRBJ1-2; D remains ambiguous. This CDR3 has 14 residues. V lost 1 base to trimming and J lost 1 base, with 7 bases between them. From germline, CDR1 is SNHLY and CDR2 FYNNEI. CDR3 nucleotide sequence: TGTGCCAGCAGTGAAGATGGCGGTAACTATGGCTACACCTTC. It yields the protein CASSEDGGNYGYTF.

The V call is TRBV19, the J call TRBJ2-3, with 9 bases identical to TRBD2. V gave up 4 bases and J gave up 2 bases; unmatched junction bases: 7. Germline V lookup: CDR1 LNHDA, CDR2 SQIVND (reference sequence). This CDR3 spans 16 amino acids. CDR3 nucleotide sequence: TGTGCCAGTAGTAGGGTAGCGGGGGACCCCACAGATACGCAGTATTTT. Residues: CASSRVAGDPTDTQYF.

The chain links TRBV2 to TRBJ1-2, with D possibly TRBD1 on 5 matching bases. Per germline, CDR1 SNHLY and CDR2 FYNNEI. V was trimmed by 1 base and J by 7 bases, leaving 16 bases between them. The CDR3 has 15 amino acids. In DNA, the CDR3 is TGTGCCAGCAGTGAAGGACAGAGGGAATCTAGTGGCTACACCTTC. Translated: CASSEGQRESSGYTF.

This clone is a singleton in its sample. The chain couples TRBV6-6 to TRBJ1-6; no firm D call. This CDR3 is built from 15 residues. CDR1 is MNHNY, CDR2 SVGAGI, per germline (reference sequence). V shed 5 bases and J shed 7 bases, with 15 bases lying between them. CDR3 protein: CASSRLTVGNSPLHF. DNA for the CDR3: TGTGCCAGCAGTCGACTCACAGTTGGGAATTCACCCCTCCACTTT.